Listed below are T cell receptor beta chains from one sample, sequenced in a study of blood T cell repertoires in COVID-19. TCRdb's copy holds only in-frame clones and misses some; the assay was immunoSEQ multiplex PCR. The sample carries roughly 380,000 clones, roughly 87% recorded once. Sequenced input: PBMCs or T cells enriched from blood (not recorded which). All receptors come from a woman in her 30s who had recovered from COVID-19. Both conserved end residues are part of each CDR3. D genes are given only for firm matches. Rows may omit the clone size; those that give it use once, few, many or a size class.

len	j_gene	v_gene	abundance	d_gene	CDR3nt	CDR3aa
13	TRBJ2-4	TRBV6-5	.	TRBD1	TGTGCCAGCAGGGGACAGGGGTCAAACATTCAGTACTTC	CASRGQGSNIQYF
14	TRBJ2-7	TRBV27	.	.	TGTGCCAGCAGAAAGACCGGGACTTTGGACGAGCAGTACTTC	CASRKTGTLDEQYF
13	TRBJ2-7	TRBV5-1	.	.	TGCGCCAGCAGCGCCACGTTCTCGGGGGAGCAGTACTTC	CASSATFSGEQYF
14	TRBJ2-7	TRBV10-2	.	TRBD1	TGCGCCAGCAGTGACCTGGGACAGACCTACGAGCAGTACTTC	CASSDLGQTYEQYF
16	TRBJ1-6	TRBV7-9	.	.	TGTGCCAGCAGCTTAGCGAGGGGACTCGGTAATTCACCCCTCCACTTT	CASSLARGLGNSPLHF
15	TRBJ1-3	TRBV7-2	.	.	TGTGCCAGCAGCTTGACAGTGGGGTTTGGAAACACCATATATTTT	CASSLTVGFGNTIYF
16	TRBJ2-1	TRBV7-6	.	TRBD2	TGTGCCAGCAGCTTAGAGAGAACTAGCGGAAACAATGAGCAGTTCTTC	CASSLERTSGNNEQFF
15	TRBJ1-2	TRBV11-2	.	.	TGTGCCAGCAGCTTAGAGGCAGGGGTTATCTATGGCTACACCTTC	CASSLEAGVIYGYTF
14	TRBJ1-1	TRBV29-1	.	.	TGCAGCGCACAAAACAGGGTCTTCAACACTGAAGCTTTCTTT	CSAQNRVFNTEAFF
13	TRBJ2-7	TRBV6-1	once	.	TGTGCCAGCAGTGAAACAGCCTGGCGCGAGCAGTACTTC	CASSETAWREQYF
16	TRBJ2-2	TRBV7-3	.	.	TGTGCCAGCAGCCCGACTACAAGTTTTAACACCGGGGAGCTGTTTTTT	CASSPTTSFNTGELFF
14	TRBJ1-1	TRBV5-8	once	TRBD1	TGTGCCAGCAGCCCACTGGGACAGCCAACTGAAGCTTTCTTT	CASSPLGQPTEAFF
17	TRBJ2-6	TRBV11-2	.	.	TGTGCCAGCAGCTTAATTACGGGGATTCCTGGGGCCAACGTCCTGACTTTC	CASSLITGIPGANVLTF
15	TRBJ1-6	TRBV6-1	many	TRBD1	TGTGCCAGCAGTGAAGTGGACAGGGGGAGTTCACCCCTCCACTTT	CASSEVDRGSSPLHF
15	TRBJ1-2	TRBV7-9	.	TRBD1	TGTGCCAGCAGCCACCAGACAGGGCGTCTTGGAGGCTACACCTTC	CASSHQTGRLGGYTF
12	TRBJ2-7	TRBV7-3	.	.	TGTGCCAGCAGCTCTTCCGGGGGTGAGCAGTACTTC	CASSSSGGEQYF
15	TRBJ2-2	TRBV7-8	.	.	TGTGCCAGCAGCTTATTTAGACAGCTCACCGGGGAGCTGTTTTTT	CASSLFRQLTGELFF
14	TRBJ2-7	TRBV30	.	TRBD1	TGTGCCTGGAGGGAGACAGGGGATTCCTACGAGCAGTACTTC	CAWRETGDSYEQYF
14	TRBJ2-1	TRBV10-3	.	TRBD1	TGTGCCATCAGTGAGCGGGACAGGGACAATGAGCAGTTCTTC	CAISERDRDNEQFF
14	TRBJ1-1	TRBV7-9	.	.	TGTGCCAGCAGCCACCTAGAGGCTAACACTGAAGCTTTCTTT	CASSHLEANTEAFF
15	TRBJ1-2	TRBV5-1	.	.	TGCGCCAGCAGCTGGTTGGCAGGGGACAACTATGGCTACACCTTC	CASSWLAGDNYGYTF
14	TRBJ1-2	TRBV3-1/TRBV3-2	once	.	TGTGCCAGCAGCCAAGATGGCGGATACTATGGCTACACCTTC	CASSQDGGYYGYTF
16	TRBJ1-1	TRBV28	few	TRBD1	TGTGCCAGCAGTTTAGGTATCGACAGGGTTGGAACTGAAGCTTTCTTT	CASSLGIDRVGTEAFF
13	TRBJ1-1	TRBV2	.	.	TGTGCCAGCAGTGAGGCGGCGGACACTGAAGCTTTCTTT	CASSEAADTEAFF
13	TRBJ2-7	TRBV19	.	TRBD2	TGTGCCAGTAGTATGACTAGCTTGAACGAGCAGTACTTC	CASSMTSLNEQYF
15	TRBJ2-1	TRBV2	once	.	TGTGCCAGCAGTGAAGGACAGGTGGAAAACAATGAGCAGTTCTTC	CASSEGQVENNEQFF
14	TRBJ2-5	TRBV10-1	once	.	TGCGCCAGCAGTGAGGCAGGGAAGGAAGAGACCCAGTACTTC	CASSEAGKEETQYF
15	TRBJ1-6	TRBV5-1	.	.	TGCGCCAGCAGCTTGGACTCTCCGAGGAATTCACCCCTCCACTTT	CASSLDSPRNSPLHF
18	TRBJ2-2	TRBV5-1	.	TRBD2	TGCGCCAGCAGCTCACCTAATAGCGGGGCACTACTCACCGGGGAGCTGTTTTTT	CASSSPNSGALLTGELFF
13	TRBJ2-5	TRBV19	.	TRBD1	TGTGCCAGTAGTATTCGGGACAGAGAGACCCAGTACTTC	CASSIRDRETQYF
14	TRBJ2-7	TRBV3-1/TRBV3-2	.	.	TGTGCCAGCAGCCAAGTGGGCCAGCCTGTCGAGCAGTACTTC	CASSQVGQPVEQYF
15	TRBJ2-7	TRBV5-1	.	TRBD2	TGCGCCAGCAGCTTGGATACTAGCGGGAGCTACGAGCAGTACTTC	CASSLDTSGSYEQYF
17	TRBJ2-2	TRBV4-2	.	TRBD2	TGTGCCAGCAGCGTAGGACTAGCGGGGCCTAACACCGGGGAGCTGTTTTTT	CASSVGLAGPNTGELFF
13	TRBJ1-1	TRBV2	.	.	TGTGCCAGCAGGGGGGAGGGTTTCACTGAAGCTTTCTTT	CASRGEGFTEAFF
16	TRBJ1-2	TRBV5-1	.	.	TGCGCCAGCAGCTTGTTCGGACTCATGGGGAACTATGGCTACACCTTC	CASSLFGLMGNYGYTF
16	TRBJ2-7	TRBV7-8	.	.	TGTGCCAGCAGCTTAGGGGTAGCCGGAACGTTCCACGAGCAGTACTTC	CASSLGVAGTFHEQYF
14	TRBJ2-7	TRBV27	.	.	TGTGCCAGCAGTCCATTACAGAGACCCTACGAGCAGTACTTC	CASSPLQRPYEQYF
13	TRBJ2-5	TRBV29-1	.	.	TGCAGCGTGACTAAGACGGATGGGGAGACCCAGTACTTC	CSVTKTDGETQYF
15	TRBJ2-2	TRBV3-1/TRBV3-2	.	TRBD1	TGTGCCAGCAGATTGCAGGGGGCAGGCACCGGGGAGCTGTTTTTT	CASRLQGAGTGELFF
15	TRBJ2-3	TRBV28	.	TRBD2	TGTGCCAGCAGTTTTACTAGCGGGAGCACAGATACGCAGTATTTT	CASSFTSGSTDTQYF